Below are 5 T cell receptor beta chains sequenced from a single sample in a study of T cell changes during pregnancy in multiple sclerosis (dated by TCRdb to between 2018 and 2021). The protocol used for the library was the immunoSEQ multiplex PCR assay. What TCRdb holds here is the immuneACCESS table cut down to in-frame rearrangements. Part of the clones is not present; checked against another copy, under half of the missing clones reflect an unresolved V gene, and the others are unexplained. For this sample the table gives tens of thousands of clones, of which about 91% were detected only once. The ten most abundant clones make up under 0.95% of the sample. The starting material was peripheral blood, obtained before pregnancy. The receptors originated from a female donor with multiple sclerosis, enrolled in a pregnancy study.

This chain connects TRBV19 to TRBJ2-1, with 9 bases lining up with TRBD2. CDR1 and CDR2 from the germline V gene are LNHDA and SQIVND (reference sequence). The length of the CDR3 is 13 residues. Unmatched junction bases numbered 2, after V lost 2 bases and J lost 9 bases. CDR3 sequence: CASSINSGGEQFF. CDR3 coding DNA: TGTGCCAGTAGTATAAATAGCGGGGGTGAGCAGTTCTTC.

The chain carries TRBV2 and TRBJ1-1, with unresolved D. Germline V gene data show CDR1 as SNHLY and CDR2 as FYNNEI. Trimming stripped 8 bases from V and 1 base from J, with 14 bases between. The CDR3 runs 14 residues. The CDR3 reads CASGSTNKNTEAFF. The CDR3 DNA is TGTGCCAGCGGATCTACTAACAAGAACACTGAAGCTTTCTTT.

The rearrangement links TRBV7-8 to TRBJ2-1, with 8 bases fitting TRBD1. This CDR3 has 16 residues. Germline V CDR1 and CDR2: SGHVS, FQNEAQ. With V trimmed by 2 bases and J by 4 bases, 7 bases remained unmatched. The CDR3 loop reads CASSLMGDRFYNEQFF. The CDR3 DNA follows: TGTGCCAGCAGCTTAATGGGGGACAGGTTTTACAATGAGCAGTTCTTC.

DNA of the CDR3: TGTGCCAGCAGTGGGATGAGCGGTGAAGCTTTCTTT. Encoded protein: CASSGMSGEAFF. V usage is TRBV27 and J usage is TRBJ1-1; D is uncertain. The CDR3 totals 12 residues. Germline CDR1 is MNHEY and CDR2 is SMNVEV (reference sequence). V lost 5 bases, J lost 7 bases, and 11 bases lay in between.

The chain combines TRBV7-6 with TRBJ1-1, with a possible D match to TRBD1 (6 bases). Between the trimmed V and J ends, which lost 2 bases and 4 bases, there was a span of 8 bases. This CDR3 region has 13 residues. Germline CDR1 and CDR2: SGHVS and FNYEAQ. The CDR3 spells CASSLTRGTEAFF. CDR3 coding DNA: TGTGCCAGCAGCTTAACCAGGGGCACTGAAGCTTTCTTT.